This TCR beta chain was captured in a study of cytomegalovirus exposure and HLA in healthy donors. 60 Vbeta and 13 Jbeta primers were used in PCR. Authors' data handling: A later analysis counted about 80 million unique TCR beta chains, some 11 million shared. Sequencing was performed with immunoSEQ multiplex PCR; in TCRdb, only in-frame clones are kept and a portion is missing. The V and J calls and the clone size are those of that table, but D and trimming were determined from the DNA. The sample consists of 40,000 to 45,000 clones, 50% to 55% of them appearing once. General study points: A later analysis showed TCR association rates differing by HLA locus, peaking at DRB1 and lowest at HLA-C.

About this clone: Its antigen is unidentified. Other DNA sequences in this specimen translate into the identical CDR3.

Trimming cost V 3 bases and J 7 bases; bases outside gene matches: 0. The germline V gene has CDR1 KGHSH and CDR2 LQKENI. CDR3 length: 13 amino acids. This sequence originates from a human donor in good health. The sample taken for sequencing was PBMCs. The chain is built from TRBV18 and TRBJ1-4, with 9 bases identical to TRBD1. CDR3 sequence: CASSPGQGEKLFF. The CDR3 nucleotides are TGTGCCAGCTCACCGGGACAGGGTGAAAAACTGTTTTTT.